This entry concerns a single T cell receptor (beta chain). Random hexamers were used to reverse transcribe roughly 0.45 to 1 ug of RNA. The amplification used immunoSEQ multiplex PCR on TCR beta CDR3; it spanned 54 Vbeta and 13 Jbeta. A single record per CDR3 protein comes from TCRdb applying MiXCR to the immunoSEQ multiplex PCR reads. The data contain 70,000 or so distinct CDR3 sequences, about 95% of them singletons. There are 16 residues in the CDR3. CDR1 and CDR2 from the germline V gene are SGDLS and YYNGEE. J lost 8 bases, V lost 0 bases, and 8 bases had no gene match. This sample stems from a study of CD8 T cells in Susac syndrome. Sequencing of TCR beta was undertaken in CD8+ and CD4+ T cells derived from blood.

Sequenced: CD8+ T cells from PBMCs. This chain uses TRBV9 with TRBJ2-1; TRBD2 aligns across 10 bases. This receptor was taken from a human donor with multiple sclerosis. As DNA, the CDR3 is TGTGCCAGCAGCGTAGCCCTAGCGGGAGTATGGGATGAGCAGTTCTTC. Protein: CASSVALAGVWDEQFF.